The 28 T cell receptor beta chains below all came from one sample that was sequenced in a study of blood T cell repertoires in COVID-19. Sequencing was performed with immunoSEQ multiplex PCR; in TCRdb, only in-frame clones are kept and a portion is missing. The sample has fewer than 200,000 clones, around 80% seen once. The sequenced sample consisted of peripheral blood. The receptors were gathered from a woman aged 70 to 79 with acute or convalescent COVID-19.

This clone was recorded a few times. For the CDR3, the DNA is TGCGCCAGCAGTCCAGGGGGCCTGGGAAATTCACCCCTCCACTTT. Protein product: CASSPGGLGNSPLHF. This chain uses TRBV5-1 with TRBJ1-6; 8 bases match TRBD1. J gave up 7 bases and V 5 bases, and 8 bases lay outside the gene matches. The CDR3 has 15 amino acids. CDR1 and CDR2 from the germline V gene are SGHRS and YFSETQ.

CDR3 residues: CASSVGATPNSEQYF. The CDR3 nucleotides read TGTGCCAGCAGCGTGGGGGCGACACCTAACTCCGAGCAGTACTTC. The rearrangement joins TRBV9 to TRBJ2-7; D possibly corresponds to TRBD1 (6 bases). The CDR3 runs to 15 residues. V lost 2 bases to trimming and J lost 6 bases, with 18 bases between them. Germline CDR1 and CDR2: SGDLS and YYNGEE.

The chain uses TRBV6-5 and TRBJ1-6; no clear D gene. Trimming pared 1 base from V and 9 bases from J, leaving 7 bases between. Germline assignment: CDR1 MNHEY and CDR2 SVGAGI. CDR3 length equals 13 residues. The CDR3 sequence: CASSYLESSPLHF. The CDR3 nucleotides are TGTGCCAGCAGTTACTTAGAGAGTTCACCCCTCCACTTT.

The chain recombines TRBV7-9 with TRBJ2-7; D unresolved. V gave up 3 bases and J gave up 4 bases, with 10 bases separating them. The CDR3 sequence is 13 residues long. Looked up from germline, CDR1 is SEHNR and CDR2 is FQNEAQ (reference sequence). CDR3 in DNA: TGTGCCAGCAGCTTCTACAGTGCTTACGAGCAGTACTTC. It codes for CASSFYSAYEQYF.

This clone was seen a handful of times. The chain has TRBV6-6 and TRBJ2-7; D gene ambiguous. The CDR3 is 12 amino acids. Per germline, CDR1 MNHNY and CDR2 SVGAGI (reference sequence). V was clipped by 5 bases and J by 2 bases, with 7 bases between them. CDR3 loop: CASSPRAYEQYF. The CDR3 DNA follows: TGTGCCAGCAGTCCACGGGCCTACGAGCAGTACTTC.

The chain has TRBV7-3 and TRBJ1-6; 8 bases line up with TRBD1. V lost 5 bases to trimming and J lost 10 bases; unmatched junction nucleotides: 4. The germline gives CDR1 SGHTA, CDR2 FQGTGA. The CDR3 has 13 residues. The CDR3 DNA reads TGTGCCAGCAGCCGGGGGACAGGATCACCCCTCCACTTT. Protein sequence: CASSRGTGSPLHF.

The V call is TRBV3-1 (or the pseudogene TRBV3-2), the J call TRBJ2-2; 11 positions agree with TRBD2. J lost 4 bases, V lost 3 bases, and 10 bases had no gene match. Germline V gene sequence: CDR1 LGHDT, CDR2 YNNKEL (reference sequence). The CDR3 covers 18 residues. DNA for the CDR3: TGTGCCAGCAGCCACGTGACTAGCGGGATAAGCTTCACCGGGGAGCTGTTTTTT. Translating it yields CASSHVTSGISFTGELFF.

The genes are TRBV27 and TRBJ2-7; a weak D match, TRBD2 (5 bases). CDR3 size: 14 residues. CDR1 is MNHEY, CDR2 SMNVEV, per germline (reference sequence). The V end lost 5 bases, the J end lost 3 bases, and 14 bases lay between the germline ends. The CDR3 bases are TGTGCCAGCAGTCCGCAGCGGAGATTCTACGAGCAGTACTTC. Its protein product is CASSPQRRFYEQYF.

The V gene is TRBV21-1, the J gene TRBJ1-5; the DNA was not used to check the table's D call, TRBD1. TRBV21-1 is termed a pseudogene. This CDR3 spans 14 amino acids. The CDR3 is CASSEEQGYQPQHF. CDR3 bases: TGTGCCAGCAGCGAAGAACAGGGGTATCAGCCCCAGCATTTT.

The chain joins TRBV7-6 to TRBJ2-1, with 10 bases aligning to TRBD2. This CDR3 contains 16 residues. The junction had 11 bases not matched to a gene; V was cut back by 5 bases and J by 7 bases. The germline V gene encodes CDR1 SGHVS and CDR2 FNYEAQ. The CDR3 nucleotides are TGTGCCAGCAGCAATAGCGGGGGGCCTCTTGGGAATGAGCAGTTCTTC. This gives the protein CASSNSGGPLGNEQFF.

V gene TRBV7-8 combines with J gene TRBJ2-7; D might be TRBD1 (5 bases). With 1 base removed from V and 2 bases from J, the gap between germline ends came to 12 bases. The CDR3 spans 15 residues. The V gene's germline CDR1 is SGHVS and CDR2 FQNEAQ. This CDR3 reads CASSLGQNGPYEQYF. In nucleotides, the CDR3 is TGTGCCAGCAGCTTAGGACAGAACGGACCCTACGAGCAGTACTTC.

This clone was seen a single time. This chain uses TRBV7-2 with TRBJ1-4; possible D gene TRBD1, 5 bases. The germline V gene encodes CDR1 SGHTA and CDR2 FQGNSA. Deletions cut 7 bases from V and 5 bases from J, with 11 bases between. This CDR3 region has 13 residues. CDR3 residues: CASKEQANEKLFF. CDR3 in DNA: TGTGCCAGCAAAGAACAGGCAAATGAAAAACTGTTTTTT.

This clone was observed a handful of times. The V call is TRBV9, the J call TRBJ1-1, with 7 bases matching TRBD1. This CDR3 is 14 amino acids long. The germline CDR1 and CDR2 sequences are SGDLS and YYNGEE. The V gene end was trimmed by 0 bases and the J gene end by 4 bases; junction bases not matched to a gene: 3. CDR3 coding DNA: TGTGCCAGCAGCGTAGCTACAGGGGTCACTGAAGCTTTCTTT. As protein: CASSVATGVTEAFF.

This clone was observed a single time. The chain joins TRBV30 to TRBJ1-4, with D possibly TRBD1 on 6 matching bases. V was cut by 5 bases and J by 8 bases, with 18 bases left in between. This CDR3 spans 14 amino acids. Germline lookup yields CDR1 GTSNPN and CDR2 SVGIG (reference sequence). The CDR3 region is CAWGRDRPEEKLFF. The CDR3 DNA reads as TGTGCCTGGGGGAGAGACAGGCCGGAGGAAAAACTGTTTTTT.

This clone appeared a few times. The chain combines TRBV10-2 with TRBJ1-1; D possibly corresponds to TRBD1 (6 bases). Germline CDR1 and CDR2: WSHSY and SAAADI. This CDR3 spans 15 amino acids. The V end lost 7 bases, the J end lost 3 bases, and 18 bases lay between the germline ends. CDR3 sequence (DNA): TGCGCCAGCAAATCCCTCGCGGGGGCAGACACTGAAGCTTTCTTT. It specifies CASKSLAGADTEAFF.

This chain connects TRBV7-9 to TRBJ1-2, with TRBD1 as a possible D gene (5 bases). CDR3 length equals 15 residues. Per the germline V gene, CDR1 is SEHNR and CDR2 is FQNEAQ (reference sequence). V was shortened by 7 bases and J by 2 bases, with 17 bases between the two germline ends. CDR3: CASNSLLGPNYGYTF. CDR3 coding DNA: TGTGCCAGCAATTCCTTGCTGGGGCCCAACTATGGCTACACCTTC.

This chain joins TRBV5-4 and TRBJ2-5, with a possible D match to TRBD1 (5 bases). Germline CDR1 SGHNT, CDR2 YYREEE (reference sequence). The CDR3 covers 18 residues. V was trimmed by 0 bases and J by 1 base, leaving 19 bases between them. The CDR3 region has the DNA TGTGCCAGCAGCTTGGCCGCAGGGTGGCCTTTCGGCCAAGAGACCCAGTACTTC. Translation gives CASSLAAGWPFGQETQYF.

V is TRBV21-1 and J is TRBJ1-5; the table's D call TRBD1 went unverified against the DNA. TRBV21-1 is an annotated pseudogene. The CDR3 contains 15 residues. The CDR3 nucleotides are TGTGCCAGCAGCCGGGACAGGGGAAACAATCAGCCCCAGCATTTT. Translated, it gives CASSRDRGNNQPQHF.

The V gene is TRBV15, the J gene TRBJ1-6; TRBD1 matches at 7 bases. CDR1 and CDR2 from the germline V gene are LNHNV and YYDKDF (reference sequence). The V and J ends lost 5 bases and 10 bases, in that order; junction bases with no gene match: 11. This CDR3 has 15 amino acids. The CDR3 DNA sequence: TGTGCCACCAGCGTAGGACGGGCAGGGGGATCACCCCTCCACTTT. Its protein product is CATSVGRAGGSPLHF.

The V and J genes are TRBV19 and TRBJ1-6; TRBD1 agrees at 9 bases. Germline-derived CDR1 and CDR2 are LNHDA and SQIVND (reference sequence). The CDR3 is 20 residues long. V was clipped by 4 bases and J by 4 bases; unmatched bases: 17. DNA of the CDR3: TGTGCCAGTAGTACGATAAGGACAGGGGCCGCCGGCGGTTATAATTCACCCCTCCACTTT. Protein sequence: CASSTIRTGAAGGYNSPLHF.

V usage is TRBV18 and J usage is TRBJ2-4; 7 bases are shared with TRBD2. The CDR3 runs 14 residues. In germline, CDR1 is KGHSH, CDR2 LQKENI. V lost 2 bases, J lost 4 bases, and 2 bases stayed unmatched. In nucleotides, the CDR3 is TGTGCCAGCTCACCAGTCGGGGGGAAAAACATTCAGTACTTC. Encoded protein: CASSPVGGKNIQYF.

V gene TRBV6-5 combines with J gene TRBJ2-5; a possible D gene is TRBD1 (5 bases). The CDR3 has 15 residues. Germline CDR1 MNHEY, CDR2 SVGAGI. The germline V and J ends were trimmed by 2 bases and 5 bases, with 15 bases remaining between them. CDR3 sequence: CASSYAQGLGETQYF. The CDR3, as DNA: TGTGCCAGCAGTTACGCGCAGGGCCTGGGGGAGACCCAGTACTTC.

V gene TRBV5-4 combines with J gene TRBJ2-1, with TRBD2 identical over 11 bases. CDR3 length equals 16 residues. With 4 bases clipped from V and 2 bases from J, the junction kept 5 bases outside the gene matches. Germline V lookup: CDR1 SGHNT, CDR2 YYREEE (reference sequence). The CDR3 region is CASSTLSGRAYNEQFF. The CDR3 DNA is TGTGCCAGCAGCACCCTTAGCGGGAGGGCCTACAATGAGCAGTTCTTC. The variable domain in full, with the rest retrieved from reference TRBV5-4 and TRBJ2-1, is ETGVTQSPTHLIKTRGQQVTLRCSSQSGHNTVSWYQQALGQGPQFIFQYYREEENGRGNFPPRFSGLQFPNYSSELNVNALELDDSALYLCASSTLSGRAYNEQFFGPGTRLTVL.

The chain couples TRBV19 to TRBJ1-1; D might be TRBD1 (6 bases). Germline loops: CDR1 LNHDA, CDR2 SQIVND (reference sequence). Trimming removed 9 bases at V and 2 bases at J, with 19 bases between. The CDR3 contains 15 residues. In nucleotides, the CDR3 is TGTGCCAGCATATATTCCGGGACACTCAACACTGAAGCTTTCTTT. Its translation is CASIYSGTLNTEAFF.

This chain joins TRBV7-2 and TRBJ1-6; 9 nucleotides agree with TRBD1. From germline, CDR1 is SGHTA and CDR2 FQGNSA. J gave up 9 bases and V 1 base, and 4 bases lay outside the gene matches. The CDR3 covers 15 residues. The CDR3 bases are TGTGCCAGCAGCTTAGACAGGGGGCTAATTTCACCCCTCCACTTT. It translates to CASSLDRGLISPLHF. The whole variable domain, filled in from reference TRBV7-2 and TRBJ1-6, reads GAGVSQSPSNKVTEKGKDVELRCDPISGHTALYWYRQSLGQGLEFLIYFQGNSAPDKSGLPSDRFSAERTGGSVSTLTIQRTQQEDSAVYLCASSLDRGLISPLHFGNGTRLTVT.

The rearrangement joins TRBV10-2 to TRBJ1-2; D uncertain. Germline V gives CDR1 WSHSY, CDR2 SAAADI. Trimming left V 3 bases short and J 3 bases short, with 11 bases between. There are 14 residues in the CDR3. CDR3 in DNA: TGCGCCAGCAGTGAAGGAGGGTTTCACTATGGCTACACCTTC. This translates into CASSEGGFHYGYTF.

CDR3 loop: CASSLAGGGKTEQFF. CDR3 coding DNA: TGTGCCAGCAGCTTAGCGGGGGGCGGAAAGACTGAGCAGTTCTTC. The chain carries TRBV7-3 and TRBJ2-1, with 8 bases aligning to TRBD2. The CDR3 spans 15 residues. Germline V lookup: CDR1 SGHTA, CDR2 FQGTGA. Trimming at V came to 2 bases and at J to 9 bases, leaving 9 bases not matched to a gene.

The J gene is TRBJ1-2, the V gene TRBV20-1, with D perhaps TRBD1 (5 bases). The CDR3 spans 13 residues. CDR1 and CDR2 from the germline V gene are DFQATT and SNEGSKA (reference sequence). The V gene lost 3 bases and the J gene lost 4 bases, with 12 bases spanning the gap. CDR3 in DNA: TGCAGTGCTAGTCGACAGTCGCTCTATGGCTACACCTTC. The encoded protein is CSASRQSLYGYTF.